Below, 21 T cell receptor beta chains from the same sample are listed, as sequenced in a study of identical twins. A single record per CDR3 protein comes from TCRdb applying MiXCR to the 5' RACE reads. The repertoire has some 500,000 distinct CDR3 sequences, approximately 10% of them found once; the top ten carry 2.5% to 3%. Another study also made use of these data, one on yellow fever vaccine responses in identical twins.

Sequenced: PBMCs. These receptors all stem from a woman aged 18 to 35 in good health.

Regarding this clonotype: At one boundary the junction diverges from the germline segment, which might be a read error. The rearrangement uses TRBV12-3 or TRBV12-4 and TRBJ2-1; 12 nucleotides line up with TRBD2. The CDR3 is 19 residues long. The DNA of the CDR3 is TGTGCCAGCTGTTTCCTAGCGGGGGGGATGATGAGCTCCTACAATGAGCAGTTCTTC. Protein product: CASCFLAGGMMSSYNEQFF.

This clonotype has just a few counts. The rearrangement joins TRBV27 to TRBJ2-1; weak D call: TRBD1 (6 bases). V was cut by 7 bases and J by 2 bases, with 9 bases left in between. The germline V gene encodes CDR1 MNHEY and CDR2 SMNVEV (reference sequence). The CDR3 extends over 13 amino acids. For the CDR3, the DNA is TGTGCCAGCACAGGGGACCCCTACAATGAGCAGTTCTTC. This codes for CASTGDPYNEQFF.

This clonotype was recorded many times. The chain uses TRBV18 and TRBJ1-4, with TRBD1 matching 7 bases. V was clipped by 3 bases and J by 2 bases; unmatched bases: 0. Germline-derived CDR1 and CDR2 are KGHSH and LQKENI. The CDR3 consists of 14 residues. CDR3 nucleotides: TGTGCCAGCTCACCGGGACAGACTAATGAAAAACTGTTTTTT. Translated, it gives CASSPGQTNEKLFF.

The chain uses TRBV6-2 or TRBV6-3 and TRBJ2-2; TRBD1 matches at 7 bases. The V gene end was trimmed by 6 bases and the J gene end by 0 bases; junction bases not matched to a gene: 4. Germline V lookup: CDR1 MNHEY, CDR2 SVGEGT. The CDR3 contains 15 residues. The DNA for the CDR3 is TGTGCCAGCAGCACAGGGGTCACGAACACCGGGGAGCTGTTTTTT. This translates into CASSTGVTNTGELFF.

This clonotype came up many times. CDR3 DNA: TGTGCCAGCAGTTATAAATCTAGCGTCAAAAACATTCAGTACTTC. Protein product: CASSYKSSVKNIQYF. V gene TRBV6-5 combines with J gene TRBJ2-4; a possible D gene is TRBD2 (6 bases). Trimming took 3 bases from V and 3 from J, leaving 12 bases between them. The CDR3 totals 15 residues. Germline-derived CDR1 and CDR2 are MNHEY and SVGAGI.

Ten or more counts support this clonotype. The chain links TRBV29-1 to TRBJ2-2; TRBD2 might be the D (5 bases). V was shortened by 5 bases and J by 5 bases, with 12 bases between the two germline ends. This CDR3 region has 13 residues. Germline CDR1 reads SQVTM; CDR2 reads ANQGSEA. The CDR3 sequence: CSVHGVGTGELFF. The CDR3 region has the DNA TGCAGCGTTCACGGGGTTGGGACCGGGGAGCTGTTTTTT.

This clonotype was seen many times. This CDR3 reads CASSQDKYSYNEQFF. For the CDR3, the DNA is TGCGCCAGCAGCCAAGATAAGTACTCCTACAATGAGCAGTTCTTC. The rearrangement links TRBV4-3 to TRBJ2-1; D is ambiguous. The CDR3 sequence is 15 residues long. Germline loops: CDR1 LGHNA, CDR2 YSLEER. V was pared by 0 bases and J by 0 bases, with 6 bases between.

This clonotype was seen a handful of times. The chain has TRBV12-3 or TRBV12-4 and TRBJ2-3, with TRBD2 identical over 9 bases. The CDR3 has 16 amino acids. With 3 bases clipped from V and 2 bases from J, the junction kept 6 bases outside the gene matches. CDR3 sequence: CASSLILAGSTDTQYF. Written as DNA, the CDR3 is TGTGCCAGCAGTTTGATCCTAGCGGGGTCCACAGATACGCAGTATTTT.

The sample holds a few counts of this clonotype. The gene calls are TRBV12-3 or TRBV12-4 and TRBJ2-7, with D perhaps TRBD1 or TRBD2 (7 bases each). With 3 bases removed from V and 7 bases from J, the gap between germline ends came to 19 bases. This CDR3 has 15 amino acids. The CDR3 region is CASSFSTGPGGEQYF. Written as DNA, the CDR3 is TGTGCCAGCAGTTTCTCGACAGGGCCGGGGGGAGAGCAGTACTTC.

The chain links TRBV6-5 to TRBJ1-3; D unresolved. Germline CDR1 MNHEY, CDR2 SVGAGI. V was clipped by 0 bases and J by 8 bases, with 14 bases between them. The CDR3 is 15 residues long. The CDR3 region is CASSYSVGQKDTIYF. The CDR3 DNA follows: TGTGCCAGCAGTTACTCAGTAGGGCAGAAGGACACCATATATTTT.

The chain combines TRBV6-1 with TRBJ2-2, with TRBD2 matching over 9 bases. This CDR3 comprises 14 residues. Looked up from germline, CDR1 is MNHNS and CDR2 is SASEGT. V lost 8 bases and J lost 4; bases outside the gene matches: 5. The CDR3 loop reads CASGGLAVTGELFF. The CDR3 DNA reads TGTGCCAGCGGGGGACTAGCCGTCACCGGGGAGCTGTTTTTT.

This clonotype has a count of ten or more. V gene TRBV13 combines with J gene TRBJ2-1, with TRBD2 matching over 14 bases. Germline V gene data show CDR1 as PRHDT and CDR2 as FYEKMQ (reference sequence). Losses at the gene ends were 6 bases for V and 3 bases for J; bases not matched to a gene: 10. The length of the CDR3 is 18 residues. The CDR3 DNA reads as TGTGCCAGCAGTCCCGCCGGGACTAGCGGGAGTTTCTACAATGAGCAGTTCTTC. It specifies CASSPAGTSGSFYNEQFF.

The chain is built from TRBV7-2 and TRBJ2-5; a weak D match, TRBD1 (5 bases). Germline lookup yields CDR1 SGHTA and CDR2 FQGNSA. This CDR3 is 14 amino acids long. V was clipped by 2 bases and J by 5 bases, with 12 bases between them. The CDR3 loop is CASSLKGIRETQYF. CDR3 nucleotides: TGTGCCAGCAGCTTAAAGGGGATTAGGGAGACCCAGTACTTC.

The rearrangement uses TRBV10-2 and TRBJ2-4, with a weak D call TRBD1 (5 bases). The CDR3 runs to 12 residues. V lost 5 bases, J lost 14 bases, and 16 bases lay in between. Germline CDR1 and CDR2: WSHSY and SAAADI. CDR3 sequence reads: CASSPKDTTKYF. As DNA, the CDR3 is TGCGCCAGCAGTCCCAAGGACACAACCAAGTACTTC.

This clonotype has a handful of counts. This chain joins TRBV11-1 and TRBJ2-1; 12 bases map to TRBD2. With V trimmed by 5 bases and J by 3 bases, 14 bases remained unmatched. Germline V lookup: CDR1 SGHAT, CDR2 FQDESV (reference sequence). CDR3 size: 19 residues. CDR3 amino acids: CASSDWGRLAGANYNEQFF. The CDR3 bases are TGTGCCAGCAGCGACTGGGGGAGACTAGCGGGAGCCAACTACAATGAGCAGTTCTTC.

The gene calls are TRBV3-1 and TRBJ2-5; no definite D call. Between the trimmed V and J ends, which lost 1 base and 0 bases, there was a span of 9 bases. Per the germline V gene, CDR1 is LGHDT and CDR2 is YNNKEL (reference sequence). CDR3 length equals 15 residues. This CDR3 is CASSQVRSHQETQYF. The CDR3 region has the DNA TGTGCCAGCAGCCAAGTTAGATCACACCAAGAGACCCAGTACTTC.

The V gene is TRBV29-1, the J gene TRBJ2-1; D not certain. Trimming pared 0 bases from V and 10 bases from J, leaving 19 bases between. The germline gives CDR1 SQVTM, CDR2 ANQGSEA. The CDR3 contains 15 residues. CDR3 DNA sequence: TGCAGCGTTGAAGAGGGTTCTCCCGAGGTGGGAGAGCAGTTCTTC. Translated: CSVEEGSPEVGEQFF.

This clonotype was counted between two and nine times. The chain couples TRBV18 to TRBJ2-2; 7 nucleotides agree with TRBD2. V lost 0 bases, J lost 4 bases, and 5 bases stayed unmatched. Per germline, CDR1 KGHSH and CDR2 LQKENI. This CDR3 has 16 residues. Here the CDR3 reads CASSPPLAVVTGELFF. The CDR3 DNA sequence: TGTGCCAGCTCACCACCCCTAGCGGTGGTCACCGGGGAGCTGTTTTTT.

The chain recombines TRBV12-5 with TRBJ2-1; 7 bases line up with TRBD1. There are 12 residues in the CDR3. Trimming at V came to 6 bases and at J to 7 bases, leaving 3 bases not matched to a gene. The germline V gene has CDR1 LGHNT and CDR2 FRNRAP. CDR3 nucleotide sequence: TGTGCTAGTGGCAGGGGACAGAATGAGCAGTTCTTC. It is translated as CASGRGQNEQFF.

In its sample, this clonotype was seen a few times. The chain is built from TRBV11-3 and TRBJ2-7; D is perhaps TRBD1 or TRBD2 (6 bases each). V was trimmed by 4 bases and J by 0 bases, leaving 16 bases between them. Germline CDR1 is SGHNT and CDR2 is YENEEA. There are 16 residues in the CDR3. The CDR3 sequence: CASSSSEGEDSYEQYF. The CDR3, as DNA: TGTGCCAGCAGCTCCTCAGAGGGGGAGGACTCCTACGAGCAGTACTTC.

This rearrangement joins TRBV20-1 to TRBJ2-2; 11 nucleotides align to TRBD2. The germline gives CDR1 DFQATT, CDR2 SNEGSKA (reference sequence). The CDR3 is 15 amino acids. Trimming at V came to 7 bases and at J to 1 base, leaving 5 bases not matched to a gene. The CDR3 DNA is TGCAGTGGCACGGGGACTAGCGGGAACACCGGGGAGCTGTTTTTT. It is translated as CSGTGTSGNTGELFF.